Many counts were recorded for the clone carrying this TCR beta chain. Antigen: not known. The entry originates in a study of T cells in Graves' hyperthyroidism and ophthalmopathy. Study-wide results and caveats: Ophthalmopathy, which appeared later, was predicted by the model a median about 6 months before onset.

Disease duration under 2 months; hyperthyroidism patients were aged 18 to 65. The PBMCs were taken from around 9.1 ml of fresh peripheral blood. RNA transcripts were the template for amplifying TCR beta CDR3 regions. During a first-round RT-PCR of the TCR CDR3, the HTBI primer set was used. TCRdb reanalysed the multiplex PCR reads using MiXCR and keeps one entry per CDR3 protein. The sample consists of a few hundred thousand distinct CDR3 sequences, more than 15% of them appearing once. Germline V gene lookup returns CDR1 SEHNR and CDR2 FQNEAQ (reference sequence). Trimming left V 5 bases short and J 13 bases short, with 14 bases between. The CDR3 loop spans 11 amino acids.

The sequence was collected from a woman aged 18 to 35 with Graves' hyperthyroidism. The chain recombines TRBV7-9 with TRBJ2-5; D remains ambiguous. The sequenced material came from blood. This CDR3 reads CASSVDGSPYF. The CDR3 nucleotides read TGTGCCAGCAGCGTTGATGGCTCCCCGTACTTC.